This TCR beta chain was identified during a study of blood T cell repertoires in COVID-19. Participants' own reports of clinical history determined their cohort assignment. The data were produced by immunoSEQ multiplex PCR, yet TCRdb's version contains in-frame clones alone and is incomplete. The sample includes around 300,000 clones, around 87% of them seen just once. Input material: PBMCs or T cells enriched from blood (not recorded which). This TCR came from a woman in her twenties or thirties who had recovered from COVID-19.

The CDR3 region is CASSLDPNEQFF. The CDR3 DNA is TGTGCCAGCAGCTTAGATCCGAATGAGCAGTTCTTC. The chain is built from TRBV7-9 and TRBJ2-1; no firm D call. This CDR3 is built from 12 residues. Trimming left V 1 base short and J 7 bases short, with 5 bases between. Germline V lookup: CDR1 SEHNR, CDR2 FQNEAQ (reference sequence). The full variable domain, its missing parts supplied by reference TRBV7-9 and TRBJ2-1, is DTGVSQNPRHKITKRGQNVTFRCDPISEHNRLYWYRQTLGQGPEFLTYFQNEAQLEKSRLLSDRFSAERPKGSFSTLEIQRTEQGDSAMYLCASSLDPNEQFFGPGTRLTVL.